Presented here are 30 T cell receptor beta chains from one specimen sequenced in a study of long-term antiretroviral therapy in people with HIV. Assay version v3.0 of immunoSEQ was used, and it was run at survey level. Method: immunoSEQ multiplex PCR; TCRdb's copy keeps in-frame clones and lacks some. The table includes over 20,000 clones, roughly 90% detected once. This sample comprised unsorted PBMCs, obtained 0.6 years after starting antiretroviral therapy. These receptors came from a man in his sixties with HIV.

The V and J genes are TRBV6-5 and TRBJ2-6; no definite D call. The V and J ends lost 2 bases and 0 bases respectively, with 8 bases between them. Looked up from germline, CDR1 is MNHEY and CDR2 is SVGAGI. The CDR3 has 16 residues. CDR3: CASSYVWGSGANVLTF. The CDR3 DNA sequence: TGTGCCAGCAGTTACGTATGGGGCTCTGGGGCCAACGTCCTGACTTTC.

The CDR3: CASSRDGESSYEQYF. The CDR3 DNA is TGTGCCAGCTCACGGGACGGGGAAAGCTCCTACGAGCAGTACTTC. The rearrangement links TRBV18 to TRBJ2-7; D is possibly TRBD1 or TRBD2 (5 bases each). This CDR3 region has 15 residues. Looked up from germline, CDR1 is KGHSH and CDR2 is LQKENI. Between the trimmed V and J ends, which lost 4 bases and 0 bases, there was a span of 13 bases.

The chain links TRBV15 to TRBJ2-2; the match to TRBD2 covers 9 bases. J gave up 0 bases and V 6 bases, and 11 bases lay outside the gene matches. Looked up from germline, CDR1 is LNHNV and CDR2 is YYDKDF (reference sequence). The CDR3 is 18 amino acids. CDR3 coding DNA: TGTGCCACCAGACCTCCCGGGACTAGCAGCCCGAACACCGGGGAGCTGTTTTTT. This gives the protein CATRPPGTSSPNTGELFF.

The chain couples TRBV19 to TRBJ1-6; no clear D gene. CDR1 is LNHDA and CDR2 is SQIVND in the germline V gene (reference sequence). The CDR3 length is 14 residues. V was cut by 3 bases and J by 10 bases, with 13 bases left in between. The CDR3 reads CASSILVEESPLHF. CDR3 in DNA: TGTGCCAGTAGTATTTTGGTGGAAGAATCACCCCTCCACTTT.

The rearrangement joins TRBV6-6 to TRBJ2-3; TRBD1 matches at 10 bases. The CDR3 loop spans 15 amino acids. The V gene end was trimmed by 6 bases and the J gene end by 3 bases; junction bases not matched to a gene: 6. Germline loops: CDR1 MNHNY, CDR2 SVGAGI (reference sequence). Here the CDR3 DNA reads TGTGCCAGCAGAGCCGGGACAGGGGATACAGATACGCAGTATTTT. Translated, it gives CASRAGTGDTDTQYF.

The chain is built from TRBV5-1 and TRBJ2-7; D might be TRBD1 (6 bases). The CDR3 is 15 amino acids. Germline V lookup: CDR1 SGHRS, CDR2 YFSETQ. Trimming pared 1 base from V and 3 bases from J, leaving 14 bases between. The CDR3 bases are TGCGCCAGCAGCTTGTTGGGGGCCGAATACTACGAGCAGTACTTC. Its translation: CASSLLGAEYYEQYF.

This chain's CDR3 is CASSYRVNEKLFF. The CDR3 DNA reads TGTGCCAGCAGTTACCGAGTTAATGAAAAACTGTTTTTT. The gene calls are TRBV6-6 and TRBJ1-4; no firm D call. The CDR3 is 13 residues long. V was clipped by 2 bases and J by 4 bases, with 5 bases between them. Germline CDR1 and CDR2: MNHNY and SVGAGI (reference sequence).

The chain couples TRBV30 to TRBJ2-1; D is uncertain. The length of the CDR3 is 13 residues. Per germline, CDR1 GTSNPN and CDR2 SVGIG (reference sequence). V was trimmed by 0 bases and J by 7 bases, leaving 10 bases between them. The CDR3 DNA sequence: TGTGCCTGGAGTGTATACAGTCCGAATGAGCAGTTCTTC. As protein: CAWSVYSPNEQFF.

This chain joins TRBV5-1 and TRBJ1-3, with D tentatively TRBD1 (6 bases). Germline V gene data show CDR1 as SGHRS and CDR2 as YFSETQ. V lost 5 bases and J 0 bases, leaving 12 bases between the germline ends. The CDR3 consists of 15 residues. CDR3 DNA sequence: TGCGCCAGCAGTTTACAGGGCACCTCTGGAAACACCATATATTTT. Protein product: CASSLQGTSGNTIYF.

The chain combines TRBV9 with TRBJ2-4; no firm D call. Germline CDR1 and CDR2: SGDLS and YYNGEE. V was trimmed by 2 bases and J by 8 bases, leaving 11 bases between them. The CDR3 length is 13 residues. DNA of the CDR3: TGTGCCAGCAGCGTCTCCCTGGGCCACATTCAGTACTTC. Amino acids: CASSVSLGHIQYF.

This sequence joins TRBV9 and TRBJ2-2; D possibly corresponds to TRBD2 (6 bases). The CDR3 is 16 amino acids. V was pared by 1 base and J by 6 bases, with 16 bases between. CDR1 and CDR2 from the germline V gene are SGDLS and YYNGEE. The CDR3 DNA follows: TGTGCCAGCAGCGTATACCAAACACTAGCTCCCGGGGAGCTGTTTTTT. As protein: CASSVYQTLAPGELFF.

The chain has TRBV7-2 and TRBJ2-7; 7 bases map to TRBD2. The CDR3 has 13 residues. J gave up 3 bases and V 3 bases, and 2 bases lay outside the gene matches. Germline CDR1 is SGHTA and CDR2 is FQGNSA. Here the CDR3 reads CASSFGGSYEQYF. The CDR3 DNA follows: TGTGCCAGCAGCTTCGGCGGGAGCTACGAGCAGTACTTC.

This clone was picked up one time. This rearrangement joins TRBV19 to TRBJ2-5; 7 nucleotides agree with TRBD1. Germline lookup yields CDR1 LNHDA and CDR2 SQIVND (reference sequence). Trimming cost V 3 bases and J 5 bases; bases outside gene matches: 18. The CDR3 has 18 residues. The CDR3 coding sequence is TGTGCCAGTAGTATGAAAGGACAGGCGCTTTTGAGGTGGGAGACCCAGTACTTC. This gives the protein CASSMKGQALLRWETQYF.

The chain combines TRBV13 with TRBJ2-7; TRBD2 might be the D (6 bases). The CDR3 spans 14 residues. Germline lookup yields CDR1 PRHDT and CDR2 FYEKMQ (reference sequence). Trimming stripped 5 bases from V and 3 bases from J, with 14 bases between. CDR3 in amino acids: CASSRGLSVYEQYF. CDR3 nucleotides: TGTGCCAGCAGCCGGGGACTCTCGGTCTACGAGCAGTACTTC. Looking up the rest from reference TRBV13 and TRBJ2-7 gives the full variable domain: AAGVIQSPRHLIKEKRETATLKCYPIPRHDTVYWYQQGPGQDPQFLISFYEKMQSDKGSIPDRFSAQQFSDYHSELNMSSLELGDSALYFCASSRGLSVYEQYFGPGTRLTVT.

The V call is TRBV11-3, the J call TRBJ2-3, with D unclear. Germline-derived CDR1 and CDR2 are SGHNT and YENEEA. The V gene lost 1 base and the J gene lost 3 bases, with 8 bases spanning the gap. This CDR3 is 14 amino acids long. CDR3 DNA sequence: TGTGCCAGCAGCTTAGTTGGCAGAACAGATACGCAGTATTTT. Translating it yields CASSLVGRTDTQYF. The full variable domain, its missing parts supplied by reference TRBV11-3 and TRBJ2-3, is EAGVVQSPRYKIIEKKQPVAFWCNPISGHNTLYWYLQNLGQGPELLIRYENEEAVDDSQLPKDRFSAERLKGVDSTLKIQPAELGDSAVYLCASSLVGRTDTQYFGPGTRLTVL.

J is TRBJ2-7 and V is TRBV18; 8 nucleotides line up with TRBD1. This CDR3 region has 14 residues. Germline V gene sequence: CDR1 KGHSH, CDR2 LQKENI. V was clipped by 0 bases and J by 3 bases; unmatched bases: 1. CDR3 residues: CASSPPTGGYEQYF. CDR3 bases: TGTGCCAGCTCACCACCTACAGGGGGCTACGAGCAGTACTTC.

V gene TRBV4-1 combines with J gene TRBJ2-1; 13 bases line up with TRBD2. The germline V gene has CDR1 MGHRA and CDR2 YSYEKL. This CDR3 region has 17 residues. V gave up 4 bases and J gave up 8 bases; unmatched junction bases: 11. The CDR3, as DNA: TGCGCCAGCAGCCGAATACTAGCGGGAGGGCGAAGCTATGAGCAGTTCTTC. It codes for CASSRILAGGRSYEQFF.

The chain employs TRBV2 and TRBJ2-2, with 12 bases that match TRBD2. CDR1 and CDR2 (germline): SNHLY, FYNNEI. The CDR3 is 13 residues long. The CDR3 here is CGTSGENTGELFF. DNA of the CDR3: TGTGGGACTAGCGGGGAGAACACCGGGGAGCTGTTTTTT.

V usage is TRBV7-3 and J usage is TRBJ2-5; either TRBD1 or TRBD2 may supply D (6 bases each). From germline, CDR1 is SGHTA and CDR2 FQGTGA. V lost 3 bases and J 4 bases, leaving 15 bases between the germline ends. The CDR3 is 15 amino acids. The CDR3 is CASSFGRGPPETQYF. DNA of the CDR3: TGTGCCAGCAGCTTTGGCCGGGGGCCCCCAGAGACCCAGTACTTC.

This chain connects TRBV10-3 to TRBJ2-3; D not certain. The CDR3 spans 13 residues. Germline CDR1 reads ENHRY; CDR2 reads SYGVKD. The V and J ends lost 10 bases and 0 bases respectively, with 11 bases between them. In DNA, the CDR3 is TGTGCCACCGCCCCCACTAGCACAGATACGCAGTATTTT. Translating it yields CATAPTSTDTQYF.

This clone was observed once. V and J are TRBV19 and TRBJ1-5; TRBD1 aligns across 7 bases. Germline V gene data show CDR1 as LNHDA and CDR2 as SQIVND (reference sequence). The J segment lost 0 bases and the V segment lost 5 bases, leaving 10 bases of the junction unmatched. This CDR3 is built from 17 residues. The chain's CDR3 is CASSGHSTGLSNQPQHF. The CDR3 DNA follows: TGTGCCAGTAGTGGGCATTCGACAGGGCTTAGCAATCAGCCCCAGCATTTT.

This chain connects TRBV6-6 to TRBJ1-3; D might be TRBD1 (5 bases). Trimming pared 5 bases from V and 1 base from J, leaving 15 bases between. This CDR3 is 16 amino acids long. In germline, CDR1 is MNHNY, CDR2 SVGAGI (reference sequence). CDR3 amino acids: CASSGTGTRSGNTIYF. The CDR3 DNA reads as TGTGCCAGCAGTGGGACGGGGACCAGGTCTGGAAACACCATATATTTT.

The V and J genes are TRBV10-3 and TRBJ2-5, with TRBD2 identical over 14 bases. Germline V gene sequence: CDR1 ENHRY, CDR2 SYGVKD. The V gene end was trimmed by 0 bases and the J gene end by 1 base; junction bases not matched to a gene: 1. The CDR3 spans 17 residues. The CDR3 region is CAISESGTSGGQETQYF. The CDR3 DNA follows: TGTGCCATCAGTGAGTCGGGGACTAGCGGGGGCCAAGAGACCCAGTACTTC.

This chain uses TRBV7-2 with TRBJ2-5; TRBD1 aligns across 8 bases. The CDR3 totals 14 residues. Germline loops: CDR1 SGHTA, CDR2 FQGNSA. V shed 3 bases and J 4 bases; nucleotides not matched to a gene: 4. In DNA, the CDR3 is TGTGCCAGCAGCTTTCGAGACAGGGGAGAGACCCAGTACTTC. Translation: CASSFRDRGETQYF.

The V call is TRBV14, the J call TRBJ1-4; D is unresolved. Germline V gene sequence: CDR1 SGHDN, CDR2 FVKESK. The V gene lost 1 base and the J gene lost 0 bases, with 15 bases spanning the gap. This CDR3 has 18 amino acids. CDR3 sequence (DNA): TGTGCCAGCAGCCAAGGTTTGACTGGGTGGACAACTAATGAAAAACTGTTTTTT. It codes for CASSQGLTGWTTNEKLFF.

The chain links TRBV7-9 to TRBJ2-5; D possibly corresponds to TRBD1 (6 bases). This CDR3 comprises 13 residues. CDR1 is SEHNR, CDR2 FQNEAQ, per germline (reference sequence). V lost 3 bases and J 4 bases, leaving 9 bases between the germline ends. CDR3 protein: CASSFPGVETQYF. DNA of the CDR3: TGTGCCAGCAGCTTTCCAGGGGTAGAGACCCAGTACTTC.

Here the CDR3 DNA reads TGCGCCAGCAGTGAGTCGAGCGTCAGGGCCAAGGAGTTCTTC. It codes for CASSESSVRAKEFF. The rearrangement uses TRBV10-1 and TRBJ2-1; D is perhaps TRBD1 (5 bases). Germline V gene lookup returns CDR1 WNHNN and CDR2 SYGVQD (reference sequence). The CDR3 loop spans 14 amino acids. Deletions cut 0 bases from V and 14 bases from J, with 17 bases between.

The rearrangement uses TRBV2 and TRBJ2-1; 7 nucleotides agree with TRBD2. Trimming cost V 9 bases and J 3 bases; bases outside gene matches: 32. The CDR3 runs to 22 residues. Germline-derived CDR1 and CDR2 are SNHLY and FYNNEI. CDR3 sequence reads: CARDSWKNTVTQPGLNYNEQFF. CDR3 DNA sequence: TGTGCCAGGGATAGTTGGAAGAACACTGTAACACAACCGGGACTAAACTACAATGAGCAGTTCTTC. The entire variable domain, with the rest obtained from reference TRBV2 and TRBJ2-1, is as follows: EPEVTQTPSHQVTQMGQEVILRCVPISNHLYFYWYRQILGQKVEFLVSFYNNEISEKSEIFDDQFSVERPDGSNFTLKIRSTKLEDSAMYFCARDSWKNTVTQPGLNYNEQFFGPGTRLTVL.

The rearrangement joins TRBV4-3 to TRBJ2-1, with 11 bases matching TRBD2. The CDR3 is 16 residues long. The junction had 0 bases not matched to a gene; V was cut back by 2 bases and J by 0 bases. From germline, CDR1 is LGHNA and CDR2 YSLEER. In DNA, the CDR3 is TGCGCCAGCAGCCAACTAGCGGGGGGCTCCTACAATGAGCAGTTCTTC. Translating it yields CASSQLAGGSYNEQFF.

The V gene is TRBV13, the J gene TRBJ2-2; D is ambiguous. The V end lost 4 bases, the J end lost 6 bases, and 21 bases lay between the germline ends. The CDR3 contains 17 residues. Germline lookup yields CDR1 PRHDT and CDR2 FYEKMQ (reference sequence). The CDR3 nucleotides are TGTGCCAGCAGCTCACGGCCGGCTAACTGGGTGTCCGGGGAGCTGTTTTTT. Translation: CASSSRPANWVSGELFF. The full variable domain, completed using reference TRBV13 and TRBJ2-2, is AAGVIQSPRHLIKEKRETATLKCYPIPRHDTVYWYQQGPGQDPQFLISFYEKMQSDKGSIPDRFSAQQFSDYHSELNMSSLELGDSALYFCASSSRPANWVSGELFFGEGSRLTVL.